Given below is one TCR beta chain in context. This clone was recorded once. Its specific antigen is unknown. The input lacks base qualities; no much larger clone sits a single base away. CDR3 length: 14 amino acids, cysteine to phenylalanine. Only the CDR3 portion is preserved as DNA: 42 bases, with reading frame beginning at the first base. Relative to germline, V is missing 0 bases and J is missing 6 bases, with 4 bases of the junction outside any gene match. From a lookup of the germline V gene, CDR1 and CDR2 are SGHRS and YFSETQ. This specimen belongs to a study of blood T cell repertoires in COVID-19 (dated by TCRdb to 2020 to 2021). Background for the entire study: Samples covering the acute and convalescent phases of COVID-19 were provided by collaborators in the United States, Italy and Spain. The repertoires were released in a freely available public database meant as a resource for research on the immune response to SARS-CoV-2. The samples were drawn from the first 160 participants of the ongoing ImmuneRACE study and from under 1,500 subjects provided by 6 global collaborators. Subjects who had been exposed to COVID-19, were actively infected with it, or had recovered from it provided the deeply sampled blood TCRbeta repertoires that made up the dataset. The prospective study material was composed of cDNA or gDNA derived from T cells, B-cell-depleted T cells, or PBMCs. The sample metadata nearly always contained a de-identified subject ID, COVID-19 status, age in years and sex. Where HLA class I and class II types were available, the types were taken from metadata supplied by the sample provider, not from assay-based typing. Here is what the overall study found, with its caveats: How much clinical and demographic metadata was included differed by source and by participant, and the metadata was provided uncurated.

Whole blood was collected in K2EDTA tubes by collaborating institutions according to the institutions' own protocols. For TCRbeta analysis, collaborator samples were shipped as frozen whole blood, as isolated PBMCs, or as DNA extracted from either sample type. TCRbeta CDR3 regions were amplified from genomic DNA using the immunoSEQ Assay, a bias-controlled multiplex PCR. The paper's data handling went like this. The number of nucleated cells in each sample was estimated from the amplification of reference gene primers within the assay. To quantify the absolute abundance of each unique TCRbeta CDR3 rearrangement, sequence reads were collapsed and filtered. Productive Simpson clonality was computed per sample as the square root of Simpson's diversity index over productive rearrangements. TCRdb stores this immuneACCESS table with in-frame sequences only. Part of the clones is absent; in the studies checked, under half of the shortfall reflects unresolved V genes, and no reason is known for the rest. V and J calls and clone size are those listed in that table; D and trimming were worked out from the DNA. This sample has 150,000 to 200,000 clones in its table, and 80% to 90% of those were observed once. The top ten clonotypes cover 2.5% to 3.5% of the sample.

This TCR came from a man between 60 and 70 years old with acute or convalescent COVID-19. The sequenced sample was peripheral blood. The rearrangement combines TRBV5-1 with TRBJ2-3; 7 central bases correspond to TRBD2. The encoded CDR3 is CASSLGPTSDTQYF. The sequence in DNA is TGCGCCAGCAGCTTGGGACCGACTAGCGATACGCAGTATTTT.